This T cell receptor beta chain was recorded in a study of blood T cell repertoires in COVID-19 (dated by TCRdb to about 2020). A note on the overall study: Collaborator samples came from the United States, Italy and Spain and covered acute and convalescent phases of COVID-19. The material from the prospective study consisted of cDNA or gDNA derived from T cells, B-cell-depleted T cells, or PBMCs. The dataset comprised deeply sampled blood TCRbeta repertoires from subjects exposed to, actively infected with, or recovered from COVID-19. The repertoires were made available in a free public database intended to serve as a resource for research on the immune response to SARS-CoV-2. Samples were obtained from the ongoing ImmuneRACE study (first 160 participants) and from over 1,000 subjects provided by 6 global collaborators. Sample metadata almost always included a de-identified subject ID, COVID-19 status, age in years and sex. Where HLA class I and class II types were available, the types were taken from metadata supplied by the sample provider, not from assay-based typing. The paper as a whole reports these results and caveats: Clinical and demographic metadata were provided uncurated, with the amount varying by source and participant.

The collaborating institutions used their own protocols to collect whole blood in K2EDTA tubes. For TCRbeta analysis, collaborators shipped samples as frozen whole blood, isolated PBMCs, or DNA extracted from either of those sample types. TCRbeta CDR3 regions were amplified from genomic DNA using the immunoSEQ Assay, a bias-controlled multiplex PCR. For the original study's pipeline: Nucleated cell counts per sample were estimated from amplification of reference gene primers within the assay. To quantify the absolute abundance of each unique TCRbeta CDR3 rearrangement, sequence reads were collapsed and filtered. For each sample, productive Simpson clonality was calculated as the square root of Simpson's diversity index over productive rearrangements. In its TCRdb copy, this immuneACCESS table keeps in-frame sequences only and misses some clones. Where compared with another copy, unresolved V genes explain less than half of these, and the others have no known cause. That table supplies the V and J calls and clone size; D and trimming were determined from the DNA. The sample records 150,000 to 200,000 clones, about 81% of which are singletons. Of the sample, more than 7.5% is held by the ten largest clones.

V drops 0 bases and J drops 4 bases, leaving 8 bases in between. The CDR3 runs 13 residues from the cysteine to the phenylalanine. Left in the record is the CDR3 DNA by itself, 39 bases read in frame from the first base. As encoded in the germline V gene, CDR1 is SGHDT while CDR2 is YYEEEE. Remarks on this clone: It lacks a known antigen. No qualities accompany the bases; no much larger clone lies one base away.

In this chain, TRBV5-6 is recombined with TRBJ2-7, with TRBD1 as a weak D call on 6 bases. The sample comprised peripheral blood. This TCR came from a woman aged 70-85 years with acute or convalescent COVID-19. The CDR3 protein sequence reads: CASSLVQGYEQYF. The bases read TGTGCCAGCAGCTTGGTACAGGGATACGAGCAGTACTTC.